A selection of T cell receptor beta chains follows, all from one sample in a study of neurological immune-mediated disorders. TCRdb analysed the 5' RACE reads with MiXCR anew, one entry per CDR3 protein. This table holds around 69,000 distinct CDR3 sequences, 10% found once. Sample: PBMCs. These receptor sequences come from a man aged 25-45 years in good health. Both conserved end residues are part of each CDR3. The order of the fields is D gene, J gene, V gene, clone size, CDR3 DNA, CDR3 protein. D genes are given only for firm matches. Some rows mark clone size as missing; the rest say once, few, many or name a class of expanded clone.

d_call: -
j_call: TRBJ2-1
v_call: TRBV14
clone_size: many
cdr3_nt: TGTGCCAGCAGCCGCCTGGGAAGTCACAATGAGCAGTTCTTC
cdr3_aa: CASSRLGSHNEQFF

d_call: -
j_call: TRBJ1-1
v_call: TRBV5-1
clone_size: many
cdr3_nt: TGCGCCAGCAGCTTGGCCCCAGGGACAATGAACACTGAAGCTTTCTTT
cdr3_aa: CASSLAPGTMNTEAFF

d_call: -
j_call: TRBJ2-7
v_call: TRBV3-1
clone_size: many
cdr3_nt: TGTGCCAGCAGCCAAGATATGGGATCCTACGAGCAGTACTTC
cdr3_aa: CASSQDMGSYEQYF

d_call: -
j_call: TRBJ2-2
v_call: TRBV6-6
clone_size: few
cdr3_nt: TGTGCCAGCAGTTACCACACTGGGGCGGGATCATCCGCGAACACCGGGGAGCTGTTTTTT
cdr3_aa: CASSYHTGAGSSANTGELFF

d_call: TRBD2
j_call: TRBJ2-7
v_call: TRBV12-3/TRBV12-4
clone_size: many
cdr3_nt: TGTGCCAGCAGTGAGGGACTAGCGGGAGACTACGAGCAGTACTTC
cdr3_aa: CASSEGLAGDYEQYF

d_call: TRBD2
j_call: TRBJ2-1
v_call: TRBV20-1
clone_size: many
cdr3_nt: TGCAGTGCTAGAGATCTACTAGCGGGGGCCGATGAGCAGTTCTTC
cdr3_aa: CSARDLLAGADEQFF

d_call: TRBD2
j_call: TRBJ2-7
v_call: TRBV6-1
clone_size: many
cdr3_nt: TGTGCCAGCAGTGAAAAAGCGGGAGGGCCTCCTTACGAGCAGTACTTC
cdr3_aa: CASSEKAGGPPYEQYF

d_call: -
j_call: TRBJ1-5
v_call: TRBV4-1
clone_size: many
cdr3_nt: TGCGCCAGCAGGGGGGTGGGTTTCAATCAGCCCCAGCATTTT
cdr3_aa: CASRGVGFNQPQHF

d_call: TRBD2
j_call: TRBJ2-3
v_call: TRBV5-1
clone_size: -
cdr3_nt: TGCGCCAGCAGCGGGGCGGGAGGACACACAGATACGCAGTATTTT
cdr3_aa: CASSGAGGHTDTQYF

d_call: TRBD2
j_call: TRBJ2-5
v_call: TRBV5-6
clone_size: many
cdr3_nt: TGTGCCAGCAGCTTTTGGTCTGCGGGAGGAGAGACCCAGTACTTC
cdr3_aa: CASSFWSAGGETQYF

d_call: -
j_call: TRBJ2-7
v_call: TRBV7-3
clone_size: few
cdr3_nt: TGTGCCAGCAGCTTAAGGGCTCAGGGGCAGTACTTC
cdr3_aa: CASSLRAQGQYF

d_call: -
j_call: TRBJ2-7
v_call: TRBV4-1
clone_size: many
cdr3_nt: TGCGCCAGCAGCCAAGATCTTGTCCCCCAGGGCTACTACGAGCAGTACTTC
cdr3_aa: CASSQDLVPQGYYEQYF

d_call: -
j_call: TRBJ1-4
v_call: TRBV28
clone_size: many
cdr3_nt: TGTGCCAGCAGTTTTGTGGGGGCCAGAGGCGCTAGGACTAATGAAAAACTGTTTTTT
cdr3_aa: CASSFVGARGARTNEKLFF

d_call: -
j_call: TRBJ2-3
v_call: TRBV4-2
clone_size: -
cdr3_nt: TGTGCCAGAAGCCAAGATCGGACTCGCACAGATACACAGTATTTT
cdr3_aa: CARSQDRTRTDTQYF

d_call: -
j_call: TRBJ2-7
v_call: TRBV20-1
clone_size: many
cdr3_nt: TGCAGTGCTAGAGATGGTAAGTGGACGGACTACGAGCAGTACTTC
cdr3_aa: CSARDGKWTDYEQYF

d_call: -
j_call: TRBJ1-4
v_call: TRBV6-5
clone_size: many
cdr3_nt: TGTGCCAGCAGTTACTCGAATAATTTCGGTGAAAAACTGTTTTTT
cdr3_aa: CASSYSNNFGEKLFF

d_call: -
j_call: TRBJ1-1
v_call: TRBV5-1
clone_size: many
cdr3_nt: TGCGCCAGCAGCAGCCTGGAGGGTAGCACTGAAGCTTTCTTT
cdr3_aa: CASSSLEGSTEAFF

d_call: TRBD1
j_call: TRBJ2-3
v_call: TRBV7-8
clone_size: -
cdr3_nt: TGTGCCAGCAGCCACAGCCGGGACAGGCGCGCAGATACGCAGTATTTT
cdr3_aa: CASSHSRDRRADTQYF